This paragraph reports one T cell receptor beta chain. The data derive from a study of cytomegalovirus exposure and HLA in healthy donors. As for the study in general: Findings of an earlier analysis included about 120 million unique TCR beta sequences from some 180 million T cells.

Primers included in the PCR were 60 Vbeta and 13 Jbeta primers. Profiling relied on immunoSEQ multiplex PCR, and the TCRdb table lists in-frame clones only, not all of them. The repertoire holds approximately 82,000 clones, with less than 75% as singletons. This sequence originates from a woman in her twenties or thirties in good health and CMV-seropositive. The sequencing input was PBMCs.

The CDR3 sequence is CASSSGLLNTDTQYF. CDR3 bases: TGTGCCAGCAGCTCGGGACTATTAAACACAGATACGCAGTATTTT. The rearrangement uses TRBV9 and TRBJ2-3; TRBD2 matches at 7 bases. The CDR3 covers 15 residues. The ends lost 4 bases at V and 2 bases at J; junction bases unmatched: 7. The germline CDR1 and CDR2 sequences are SGDLS and YYNGEE.